The 5 T cell receptor beta chains given below trace back to one sample, sequenced in a study of blood T cell repertoires in COVID-19. Assay: immunoSEQ multiplex PCR; the TCRdb copy retains only in-frame clones and omits some. The sample yields 100,000 to 150,000 clones, 65% to 90% seen once. Material: peripheral blood. The receptors were gathered from a man older than 75 with active or convalescent COVID-19.

J is TRBJ2-7 and V is TRBV7-3, with TRBD1 matching over 10 bases. The CDR3 sequence is 14 residues long. V lost 7 bases, J lost 3 bases, and 6 bases stayed unmatched. Germline-derived CDR1 and CDR2 are SGHTA and FQGTGA. The CDR3 coding sequence is TGTGCCAGCAACCTGGGACAGGGGATCTACGAGCAGTACTTC. Protein product: CASNLGQGIYEQYF.

The chain joins TRBV11-2 to TRBJ1-5; D perhaps matches TRBD1 (5 bases). CDR3 size: 13 residues. V shed 5 bases and J shed 4 bases, with 9 bases lying between them. The germline CDR1 and CDR2 sequences are SGHAT and FQNNGV. CDR3 nucleotide sequence: TGTGCCAGCAGCCGACAGCTGAATCAGCCCCAGCATTTT. This encodes CASSRQLNQPQHF. Drawing the rest from reference TRBV11-2 and TRBJ1-5, the complete variable domain is EAGVAQSPRYKIIEKRQSVAFWCNPISGHATLYWYQQILGQGPKLLIQFQNNGVVDDSQLPKDRFSAERLKGVDSTLKIQPAKLEDSAVYLCASSRQLNQPQHFGDGTRLSIL.

The chain uses TRBV10-3 and TRBJ1-2; 7 bases map to TRBD1. Germline trimming cut 2 bases from V and 7 bases from J; bases unmatched to any gene: 10. The CDR3 totals 15 residues. Germline CDR1 is ENHRY and CDR2 is SYGVKD. CDR3 nucleotides: TGTGCCATCAGTGAGAGGGGACAGACCTCAGGTGGCTACACCTTC. Translated: CAISERGQTSGGYTF.

CDR3 nucleotides: TGTGCCTGGAGTGTACTTCCCCCCAAGACCCAGTACTTC. Residues: CAWSVLPPKTQYF. The chain joins TRBV30 to TRBJ2-5; D gene uncertain. CDR3 length equals 13 residues. Trimming pared 0 bases from V and 6 bases from J, leaving 11 bases between. From germline, CDR1 is GTSNPN and CDR2 SVGIG (reference sequence). The whole variable domain, remainder taken from reference TRBV30 and TRBJ2-5, is SQTIHQWPATLVQPVGSPLSLECTVEGTSNPNLYWYRQAAGRGLQLLFYSVGIGQISSEVPQNLSASRPQDRQFILSSKKLLLSDSGFYLCAWSVLPPKTQYFGPGTRLLVL.

DNA of the CDR3: TGCGCCAGCAGAGACGGACAGACTGAAGCTTTCTTT. This gives the protein CASRDGQTEAFF. This sequence joins TRBV10-2 and TRBJ1-1; tentative D call: TRBD1 (6 bases). V lost 6 bases and J 5 bases, leaving 10 bases between the germline ends. This CDR3 has 12 amino acids. Germline CDR1 reads WSHSY; CDR2 reads SAAADI.